This T cell receptor (beta chain) originates from a study of control samples from healthy donors and cancer patients. The table came from immunoSEQ multiplex PCR; TCRdb's copy has only in-frame clones and leaves some out. The data show 170,000 or so clones, approximately 93% seen once. Per germline, CDR1 LGHNA and CDR2 YSLEER. V trimming: 0 bases; J trimming: 2 bases; junction bases outside the gene matches: 5. CDR3 size: 16 residues. The TCR sequence derives from a woman between 40 and 55 years old in good health. Sequencing used blood. The chain combines TRBV4-3 with TRBJ2-7; 9 positions agree with TRBD2. CDR3 in DNA: TGCGCCAGCAGCCAAGATTCCGGCGGGGGGGCCTACGAGCAGTACTTC. Translating it yields CASSQDSGGGAYEQYF.